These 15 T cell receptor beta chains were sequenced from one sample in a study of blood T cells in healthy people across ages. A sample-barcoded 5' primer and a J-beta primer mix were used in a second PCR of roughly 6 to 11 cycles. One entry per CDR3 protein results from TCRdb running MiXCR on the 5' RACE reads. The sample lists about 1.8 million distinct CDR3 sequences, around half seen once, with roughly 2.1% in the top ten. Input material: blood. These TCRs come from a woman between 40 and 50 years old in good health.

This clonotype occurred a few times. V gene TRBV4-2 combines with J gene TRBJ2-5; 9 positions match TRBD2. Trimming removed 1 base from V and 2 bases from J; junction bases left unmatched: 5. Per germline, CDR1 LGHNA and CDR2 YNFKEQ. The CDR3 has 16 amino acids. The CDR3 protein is CASSQVSGGEQETQYF. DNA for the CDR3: TGTGCCAGCAGCCAAGTTAGCGGGGGTGAACAAGAGACCCAGTACTTC.

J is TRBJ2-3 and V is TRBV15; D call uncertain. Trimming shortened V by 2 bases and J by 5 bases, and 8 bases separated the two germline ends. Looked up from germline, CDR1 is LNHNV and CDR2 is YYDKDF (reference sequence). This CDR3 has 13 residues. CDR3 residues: CATSRQARDTQYF. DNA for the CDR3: TGTGCCACCAGCAGACAGGCAAGAGATACGCAGTATTTT. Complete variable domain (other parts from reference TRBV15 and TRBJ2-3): DAMVIQNPRYQVTQFGKPVTLSCSQTLNHNVMYWYQQKSSQAPKLLFHYYDKDFNNEADTPDNFQSRRPNTSFCFLDIRSPGLGDTAMYLCATSRQARDTQYFGPGTRLTVL.

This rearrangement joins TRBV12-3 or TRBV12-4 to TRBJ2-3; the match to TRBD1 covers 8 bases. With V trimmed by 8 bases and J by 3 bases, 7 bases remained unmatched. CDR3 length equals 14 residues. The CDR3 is CASRRDRITDTQYF. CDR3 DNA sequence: TGTGCCAGCCGCCGGGACAGGATTACAGATACGCAGTATTTT.

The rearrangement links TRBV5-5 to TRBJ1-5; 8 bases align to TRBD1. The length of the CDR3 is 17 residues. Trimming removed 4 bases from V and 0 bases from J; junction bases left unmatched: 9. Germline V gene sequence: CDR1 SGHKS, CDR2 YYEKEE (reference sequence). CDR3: CASSTWTGKDSNQPQHF. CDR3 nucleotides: TGTGCCAGCAGCACCTGGACAGGGAAAGATAGCAATCAGCCCCAGCATTTT.

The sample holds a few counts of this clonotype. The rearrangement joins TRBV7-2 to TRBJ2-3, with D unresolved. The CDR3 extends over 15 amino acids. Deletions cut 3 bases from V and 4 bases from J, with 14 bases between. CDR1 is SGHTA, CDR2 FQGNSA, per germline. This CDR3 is CASSFGSGIADTQYF. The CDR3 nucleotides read TGTGCCAGCAGCTTCGGTTCCGGTATAGCAGATACGCAGTATTTT.

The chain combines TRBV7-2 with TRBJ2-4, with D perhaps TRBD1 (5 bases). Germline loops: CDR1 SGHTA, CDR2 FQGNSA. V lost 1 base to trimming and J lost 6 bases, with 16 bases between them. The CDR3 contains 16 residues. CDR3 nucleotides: TGTGCCAGCAGCTTAGTCCCAGGACAACGGCCAAACATTCAGTACTTC. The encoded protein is CASSLVPGQRPNIQYF.

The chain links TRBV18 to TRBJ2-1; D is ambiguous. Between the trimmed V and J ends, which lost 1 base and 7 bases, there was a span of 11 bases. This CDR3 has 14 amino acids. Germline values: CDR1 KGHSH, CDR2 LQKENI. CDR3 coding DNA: TGTGCCAGCTCACCACATAACGACGGGAATGAGCAGTTCTTC. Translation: CASSPHNDGNEQFF.

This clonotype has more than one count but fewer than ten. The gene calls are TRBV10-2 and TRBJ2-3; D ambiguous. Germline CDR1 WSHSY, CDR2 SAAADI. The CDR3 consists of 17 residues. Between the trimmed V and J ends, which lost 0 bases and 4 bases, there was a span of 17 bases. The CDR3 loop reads CASSESGKELVSDTQYF. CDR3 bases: TGCGCCAGCAGTGAGTCAGGGAAGGAGTTGGTATCAGATACGCAGTATTTT.

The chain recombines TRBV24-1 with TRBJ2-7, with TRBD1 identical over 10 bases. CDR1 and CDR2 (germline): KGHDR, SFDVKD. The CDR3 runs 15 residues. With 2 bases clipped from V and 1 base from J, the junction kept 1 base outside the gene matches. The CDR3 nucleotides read TGTGCCACCAGTGATTCGGGACAGGGGTCCTACGAGCAGTACTTC. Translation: CATSDSGQGSYEQYF.

The CDR3 bases are TGTGCCAGCAGGCCCCGGGACAGGGGCCACAATGAGCAGTTCTTC. Translated, it gives CASRPRDRGHNEQFF. The chain joins TRBV6-5 to TRBJ2-1; 10 bases fit TRBD1. V shed 6 bases, J shed 5 bases, and the junction held 7 bases outside the gene matches. Germline CDR1 and CDR2: MNHEY and SVGAGI. The CDR3 has 15 amino acids.

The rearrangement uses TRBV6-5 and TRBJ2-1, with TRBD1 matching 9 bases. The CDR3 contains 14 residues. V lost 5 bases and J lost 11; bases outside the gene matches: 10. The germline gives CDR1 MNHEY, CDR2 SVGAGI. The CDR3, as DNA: TGTGCCAGCAGTGCAACAGGGGGCAGGTATCAGCAGTTCTTC. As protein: CASSATGGRYQQFF.

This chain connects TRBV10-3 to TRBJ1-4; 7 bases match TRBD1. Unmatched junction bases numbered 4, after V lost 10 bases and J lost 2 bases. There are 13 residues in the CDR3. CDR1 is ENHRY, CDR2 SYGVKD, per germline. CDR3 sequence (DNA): TGTGCCACCCAGGGACAGACTAATGAAAAACTGTTTTTT. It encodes CATQGQTNEKLFF.

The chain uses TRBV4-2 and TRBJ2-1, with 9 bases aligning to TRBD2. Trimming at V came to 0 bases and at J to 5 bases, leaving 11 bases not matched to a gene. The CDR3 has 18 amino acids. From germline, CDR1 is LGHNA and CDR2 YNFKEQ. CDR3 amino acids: CASSQDGAGGEGDNEQFF. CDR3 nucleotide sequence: TGTGCCAGCAGCCAAGATGGGGCGGGGGGGGAAGGAGACAATGAGCAGTTCTTC.

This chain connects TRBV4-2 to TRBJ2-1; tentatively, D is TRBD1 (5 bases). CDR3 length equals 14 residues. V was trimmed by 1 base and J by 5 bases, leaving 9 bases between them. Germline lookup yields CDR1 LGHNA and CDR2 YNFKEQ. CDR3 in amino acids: CASSQVDNNNEQFF. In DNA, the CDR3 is TGTGCCAGCAGCCAAGTGGACAATAACAATGAGCAGTTCTTC.

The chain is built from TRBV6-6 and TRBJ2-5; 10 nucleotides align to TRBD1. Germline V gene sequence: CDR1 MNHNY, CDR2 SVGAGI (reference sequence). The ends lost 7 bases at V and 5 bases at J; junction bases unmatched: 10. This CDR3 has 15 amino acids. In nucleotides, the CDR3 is TGTGCCAGCACACGCCCGGACAGGGGGGAGGAGACCCAGTACTTC. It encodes CASTRPDRGEETQYF.